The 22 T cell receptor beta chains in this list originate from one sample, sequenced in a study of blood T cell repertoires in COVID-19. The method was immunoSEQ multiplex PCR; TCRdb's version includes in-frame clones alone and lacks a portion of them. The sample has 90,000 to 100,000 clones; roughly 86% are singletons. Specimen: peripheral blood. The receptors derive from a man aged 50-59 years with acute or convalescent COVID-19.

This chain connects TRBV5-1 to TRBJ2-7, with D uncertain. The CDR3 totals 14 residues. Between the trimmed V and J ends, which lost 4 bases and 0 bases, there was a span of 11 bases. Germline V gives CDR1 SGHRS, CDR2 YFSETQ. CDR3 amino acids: CASSPEIHSYEQYF. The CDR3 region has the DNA TGCGCCAGCAGCCCGGAGATCCACTCCTACGAGCAGTACTTC.

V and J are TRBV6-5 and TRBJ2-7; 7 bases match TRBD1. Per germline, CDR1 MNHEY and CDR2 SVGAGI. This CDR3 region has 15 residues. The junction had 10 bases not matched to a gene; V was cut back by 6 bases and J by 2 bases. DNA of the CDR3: TGTGCCAGCAGACTCACAGGGGAACCCCCCTACGAGCAGTACTTC. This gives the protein CASRLTGEPPYEQYF.

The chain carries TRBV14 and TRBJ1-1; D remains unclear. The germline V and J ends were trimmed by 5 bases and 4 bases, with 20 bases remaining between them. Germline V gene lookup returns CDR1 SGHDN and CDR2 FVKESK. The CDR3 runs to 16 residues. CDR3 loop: CASSSSGLLSFTEAFF. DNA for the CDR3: TGTGCCAGCAGCTCCAGTGGACTCCTTTCATTCACTGAAGCTTTCTTT.

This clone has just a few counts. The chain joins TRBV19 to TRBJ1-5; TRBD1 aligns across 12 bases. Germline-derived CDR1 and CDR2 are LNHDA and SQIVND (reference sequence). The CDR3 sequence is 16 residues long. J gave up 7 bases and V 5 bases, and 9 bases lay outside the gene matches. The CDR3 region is CASSVAGTGGEQPQHF. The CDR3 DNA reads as TGTGCCAGTAGTGTCGCCGGGACAGGGGGCGAACAGCCCCAGCATTTT.

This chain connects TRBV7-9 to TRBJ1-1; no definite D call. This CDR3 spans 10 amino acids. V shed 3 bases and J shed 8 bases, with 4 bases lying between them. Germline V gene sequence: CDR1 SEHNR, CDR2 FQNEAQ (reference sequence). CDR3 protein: CASSLREAFF. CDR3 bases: TGTGCCAGCAGCTTGAGGGAAGCTTTCTTT.

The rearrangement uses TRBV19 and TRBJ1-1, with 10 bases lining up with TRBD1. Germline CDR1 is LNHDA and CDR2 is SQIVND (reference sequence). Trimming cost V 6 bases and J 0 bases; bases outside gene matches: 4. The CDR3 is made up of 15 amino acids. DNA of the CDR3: TGTGCCAGTAGGTGGACAGGGGGAATGAACACTGAAGCTTTCTTT. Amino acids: CASRWTGGMNTEAFF. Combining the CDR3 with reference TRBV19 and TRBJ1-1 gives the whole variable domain DGGITQSPKYLFRKEGQNVTLSCEQNLNHDAMYWYRQDPGQGLRLIYYSQIVNDFQKGDIAEGYSVSREKKESFPLTVTSAQKNPTAFYLCASRWTGGMNTEAFFGQGTRLTVV.

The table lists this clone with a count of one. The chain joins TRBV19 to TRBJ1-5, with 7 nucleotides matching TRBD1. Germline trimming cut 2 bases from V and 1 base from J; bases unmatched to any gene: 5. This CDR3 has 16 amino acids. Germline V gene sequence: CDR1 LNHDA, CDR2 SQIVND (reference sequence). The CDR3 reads CASSIRGQGSNQPQHF. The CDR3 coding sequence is TGTGCCAGTAGTATAAGGGGGCAGGGGAGCAATCAGCCCCAGCATTTT.

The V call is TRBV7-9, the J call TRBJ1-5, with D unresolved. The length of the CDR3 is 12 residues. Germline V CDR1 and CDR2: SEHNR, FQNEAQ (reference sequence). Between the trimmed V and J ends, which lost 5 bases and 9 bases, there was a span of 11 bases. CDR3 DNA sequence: TGTGCCAGCAGCACCCTAGGTCGGCCCCAGCATTTT. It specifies CASSTLGRPQHF.

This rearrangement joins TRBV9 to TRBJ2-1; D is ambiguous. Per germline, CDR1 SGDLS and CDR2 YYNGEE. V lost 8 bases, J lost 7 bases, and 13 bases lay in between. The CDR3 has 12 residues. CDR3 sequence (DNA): TGTGCCAGTTCCGGGTCCGCGAATGAGCAGTTCTTC. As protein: CASSGSANEQFF.

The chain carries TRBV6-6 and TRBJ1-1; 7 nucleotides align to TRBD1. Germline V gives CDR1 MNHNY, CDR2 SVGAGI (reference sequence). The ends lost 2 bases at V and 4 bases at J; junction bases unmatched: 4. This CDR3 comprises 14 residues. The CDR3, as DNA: TGTGCCAGCAGTTACCGGCAGGGGGGCACTGAAGCTTTCTTT. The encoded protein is CASSYRQGGTEAFF.

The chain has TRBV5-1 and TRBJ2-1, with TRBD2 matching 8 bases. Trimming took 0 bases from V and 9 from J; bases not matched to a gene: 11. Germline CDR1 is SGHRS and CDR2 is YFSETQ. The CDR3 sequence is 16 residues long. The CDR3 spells CASSLVVAGPLGEQFF. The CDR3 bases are TGCGCCAGCAGCTTGGTAGTAGCGGGACCTTTGGGTGAGCAGTTCTTC.

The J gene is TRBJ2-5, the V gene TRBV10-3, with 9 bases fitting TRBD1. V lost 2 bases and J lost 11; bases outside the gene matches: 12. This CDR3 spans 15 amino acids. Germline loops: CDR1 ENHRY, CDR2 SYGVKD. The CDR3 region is CAISELGTGRGLQYF. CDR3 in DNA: TGTGCCATCAGTGAGCTCGGGACAGGGCGTGGGTTGCAGTACTTC.

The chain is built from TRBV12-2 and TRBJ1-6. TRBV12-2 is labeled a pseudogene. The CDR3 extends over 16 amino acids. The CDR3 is CASRLGGCRNNSPLHF. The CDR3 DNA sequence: TGTGCAAGTCGCTTAGGAGGTTGTCGGAATAATTCACCCCTCCACTTT.

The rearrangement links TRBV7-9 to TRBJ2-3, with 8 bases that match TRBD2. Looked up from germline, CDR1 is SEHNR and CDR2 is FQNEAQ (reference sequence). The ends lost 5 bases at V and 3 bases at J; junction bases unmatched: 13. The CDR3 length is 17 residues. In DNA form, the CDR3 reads TGTGCCAGCAGCCGGGCGGGAGGCCTCGGGGGGACAGATACGCAGTATTTT. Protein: CASSRAGGLGGTDTQYF.

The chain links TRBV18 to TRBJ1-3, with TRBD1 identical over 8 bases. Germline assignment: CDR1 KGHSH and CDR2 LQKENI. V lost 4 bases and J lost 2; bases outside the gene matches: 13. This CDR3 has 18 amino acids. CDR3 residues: CASSRIQTQGATGNTIYF. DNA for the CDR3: TGTGCCAGCTCACGAATCCAGACCCAGGGGGCAACTGGAAACACCATATATTTT.

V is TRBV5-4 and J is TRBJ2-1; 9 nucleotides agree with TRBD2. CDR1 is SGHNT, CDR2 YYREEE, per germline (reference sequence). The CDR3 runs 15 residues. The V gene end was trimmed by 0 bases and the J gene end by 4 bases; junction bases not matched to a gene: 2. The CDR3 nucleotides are TGTGCCAGCAGCTTGGGTAGCGGGAGTTACAATGAGCAGTTCTTC. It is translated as CASSLGSGSYNEQFF. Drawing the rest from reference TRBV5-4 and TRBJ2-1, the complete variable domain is ETGVTQSPTHLIKTRGQQVTLRCSSQSGHNTVSWYQQALGQGPQFIFQYYREEENGRGNFPPRFSGLQFPNYSSELNVNALELDDSALYLCASSLGSGSYNEQFFGPGTRLTVL.

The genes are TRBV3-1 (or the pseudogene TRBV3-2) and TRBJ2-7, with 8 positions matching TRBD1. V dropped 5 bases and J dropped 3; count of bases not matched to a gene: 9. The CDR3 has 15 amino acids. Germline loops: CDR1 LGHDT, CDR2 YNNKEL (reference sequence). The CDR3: CASSEMGQAIYEQYF. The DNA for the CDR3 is TGTGCCAGCAGCGAGATGGGACAGGCCATCTACGAGCAGTACTTC.

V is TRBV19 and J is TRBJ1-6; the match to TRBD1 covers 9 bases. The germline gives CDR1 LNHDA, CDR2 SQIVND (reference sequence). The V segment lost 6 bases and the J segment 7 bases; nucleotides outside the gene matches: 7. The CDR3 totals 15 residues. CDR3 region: CASRPPDRGNSPLHF. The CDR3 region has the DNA TGTGCCAGTAGACCCCCCGACAGGGGGAATTCACCCCTCCACTTT.

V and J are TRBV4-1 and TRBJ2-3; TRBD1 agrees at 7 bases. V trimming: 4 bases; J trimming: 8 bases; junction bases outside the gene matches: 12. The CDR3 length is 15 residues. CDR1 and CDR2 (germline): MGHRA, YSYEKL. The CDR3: CASSPRTGAPGTQYF. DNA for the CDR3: TGCGCCAGCAGCCCACGTACAGGGGCCCCGGGTACGCAGTATTTT.

The CDR3 bases are TGTGCCAGCAGTTCGAGTGGGACTAGCGGTTTCAATGAGCAGTTCTTC. It specifies CASSSSGTSGFNEQFF. The chain is built from TRBV28 and TRBJ2-1; TRBD2 aligns across 11 bases. Germline trimming cut 4 bases from V and 6 bases from J; bases unmatched to any gene: 8. Germline CDR1 is MDHEN and CDR2 is SYDVKM. This CDR3 is built from 16 residues.

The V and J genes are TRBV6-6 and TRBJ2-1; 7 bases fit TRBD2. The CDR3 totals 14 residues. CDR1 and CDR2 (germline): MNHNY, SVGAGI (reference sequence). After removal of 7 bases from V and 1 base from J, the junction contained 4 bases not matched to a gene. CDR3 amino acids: CASIAGGSYNEQFF. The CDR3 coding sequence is TGTGCCAGCATAGCGGGCGGTTCCTACAATGAGCAGTTCTTC.

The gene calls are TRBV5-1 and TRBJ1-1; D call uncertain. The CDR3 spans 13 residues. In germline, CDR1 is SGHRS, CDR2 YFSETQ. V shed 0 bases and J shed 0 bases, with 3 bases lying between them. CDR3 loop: CASSLAVNTEAFF. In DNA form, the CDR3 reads TGCGCCAGCAGCTTGGCCGTGAACACTGAAGCTTTCTTT.